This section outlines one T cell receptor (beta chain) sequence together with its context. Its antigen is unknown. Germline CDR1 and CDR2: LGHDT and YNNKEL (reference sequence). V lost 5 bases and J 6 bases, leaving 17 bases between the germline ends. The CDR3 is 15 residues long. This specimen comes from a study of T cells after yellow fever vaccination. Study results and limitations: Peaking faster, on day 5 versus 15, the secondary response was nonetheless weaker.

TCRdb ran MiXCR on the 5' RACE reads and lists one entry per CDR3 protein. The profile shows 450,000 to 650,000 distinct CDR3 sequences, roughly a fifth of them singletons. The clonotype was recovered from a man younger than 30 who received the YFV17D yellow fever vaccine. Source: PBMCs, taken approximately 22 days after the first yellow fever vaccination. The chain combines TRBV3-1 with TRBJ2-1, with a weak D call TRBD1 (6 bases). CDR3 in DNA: TGTGCCAGCAGCTCTAGGGGGTCTCAGGGCAATGAGCAGTTCTTC. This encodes CASSSRGSQGNEQFF.